The rows below give T cell receptor beta chains drawn from one sample of a study of shared clonotypes between healthy human individuals. Profiled with immunoSEQ multiplex PCR; TCRdb holds only in-frame clones, not every one. Here the sample spans about 2 million clones, roughly 95% being singletons. Sequenced input: naive CD8+ T cells sorted from blood. These receptors were obtained from a man aged 18 to 30 in good health. CDR3s include the opening cysteine and the closing phenylalanine or tryptophan. The D gene is left open where the match is weak. Rows give clone size only sometimes, using once, few, many, or a class for an expanded clone.

TRBJ1-1 | once | TRBV19 | - | CASSMSGNSEAFF | TGTGCCAGTAGTATGTCTGGAAACAGTGAAGCTTTCTTT
TRBJ2-7 | - | TRBV11-2 | - | CASSLENSYEQYF | TGTGCCAGCAGCTTAGAGAACTCCTACGAGCAGTACTTC
TRBJ2-3 | - | TRBV28 | - | CASVLQTSTDTQYF | TGTGCCAGCGTGCTGCAGACTAGCACAGATACGCAGTATTTT
TRBJ1-2 | once | TRBV27 | - | CASRVSRSSGYTF | TGTGCCAGCAGAGTTTCCAGGTCGAGTGGCTACACCTTC
TRBJ2-7 | - | TRBV19 | TRBD2 | CASSPGTSGYEQYF | TGTGCCAGTAGTCCCGGGACTAGCGGATACGAGCAGTACTTC
TRBJ2-4 | - | TRBV5-1 | TRBD2 | CASSSERGAVNIQYF | TGCGCCAGCAGCTCCGAGCGGGGGGCCGTGAACATTCAGTACTTC
TRBJ1-3 | - | TRBV29-1 | - | CSVEPTISGNTIYF | TGCAGCGTTGAGCCGACAATCTCTGGAAACACCATATATTTT
TRBJ1-5 | - | TRBV10-2 | - | CASSETGPDNQPQHF | TGCGCCAGCAGTGAGACAGGACCTGACAATCAGCCCCAGCATTTT
TRBJ2-4 | - | TRBV5-6 | TRBD1 | CASSFSDRGRNIQYF | TGTGCCAGCAGCTTTTCGGACAGGGGCAGGAACATTCAGTACTTC
TRBJ2-2 | - | TRBV9 | - | CASSVVSGGELFF | TGTGCCAGCAGCGTAGTTTCGGGCGGGGAGCTGTTTTTT
TRBJ2-1 | - | TRBV10-3 | - | CAISESGGRVYNEQFF | TGTGCCATCAGTGAGTCGGGCGGACGGGTCTACAATGAGCAGTTCTTC
TRBJ2-5 | - | TRBV6-7 | - | CASSLGRSGRKTQYF | TGTGCCAGCAGCCTAGGACGGTCGGGGAGAAAGACCCAGTACTTC
TRBJ2-3 | - | TRBV10-3 | TRBD2 | CAISEPGGNTDTQYF | TGTGCCATCAGCGAACCGGGAGGAAACACAGATACGCAGTATTTT
TRBJ1-2 | - | TRBV7-9 | TRBD1 | CASSFDRDDYGYTF | TGTGCCAGCAGCTTCGACAGGGACGACTATGGCTACACCTTC
TRBJ2-5 | - | TRBV27 | TRBD1 | CASSLYPDRAPQETQYF | TGTGCCAGCAGTTTATACCCGGACAGGGCCCCACAAGAGACCCAGTACTTC
TRBJ2-4 | - | TRBV27 | - | CASSPTRGGGDIQYF | TGTGCCAGCAGTCCTACGAGGGGGGGCGGGGACATTCAGTACTTC
TRBJ2-1 | - | TRBV29-1 | TRBD2 | CSVGGLQRGPLTDEQFF | TGCAGCGTTGGCGGTCTCCAGCGGGGTCCCCTTACCGATGAGCAGTTCTTC
TRBJ2-1 | - | TRBV27 | - | CASSLGQGLYNEQFF | TGTGCCAGCAGTTTAGGGCAGGGACTGTACAATGAGCAGTTCTTC
TRBJ2-1 | - | TRBV5-1 | - | CASSLGQGLYNEQFF | TGCGCCAGCAGCTTGGGGCAGGGGCTCTACAATGAGCAGTTCTTC
TRBJ2-7 | - | TRBV6-5 | - | CASSYSTGYTYEQYF | TGTGCCAGCAGTTACTCGACAGGTTATACCTACGAGCAGTACTTC
TRBJ2-7 | - | TRBV27 | TRBD2 | CASSLGLAAYEQYF | TGTGCCAGCAGTCTCGGACTAGCCGCCTACGAGCAGTACTTC
TRBJ1-4 | - | TRBV27 | TRBD1 | CASSTQGIATNEKLFF | TGTGCCAGCAGTACACAGGGGATAGCAACTAATGAAAAACTGTTTTTT
TRBJ1-4 | - | TRBV11-3 | - | CASSFRTRGNEKLFF | TGTGCCAGCAGCTTTCGGACACGGGGTAATGAAAAACTGTTTTTT
TRBJ2-2 | - | TRBV5-5 | - | CASSVIQGPGELFF | TGTGCCAGCAGCGTAATACAGGGACCCGGGGAGCTGTTTTTT
TRBJ2-1 | - | TRBV6-1 | - | CASSVTDYNEQFF | TGTGCCAGCAGTGTGACAGACTACAATGAGCAGTTCTTC
TRBJ2-1 | once | TRBV27 | - | CASSHREDGDDEQFF | TGTGCCAGCAGTCATAGGGAGGACGGGGACGATGAGCAGTTCTTC
TRBJ2-1 | - | TRBV6-5 | TRBD2 | CASSYSPSGSFGEQFF | TGTGCCAGCAGTTACTCGCCTAGCGGGAGTTTCGGTGAGCAGTTCTTC
TRBJ1-5 | - | TRBV5-4 | - | CASSLRMGRLDNQPQHF | TGTGCCAGCAGCTTGCGTATGGGCAGATTAGACAATCAGCCCCAGCATTTT
TRBJ2-3 | - | TRBV4-1 | TRBD1 | CASSLGTGGTDTQYF | TGCGCCAGCAGCCTCGGGACAGGGGGGACAGATACGCAGTATTTT
TRBJ2-2 | - | TRBV2 | - | CASSNTGELFF | TGTGCCAGCAGTAACACCGGGGAGCTGTTTTTT
TRBJ2-6 | - | TRBV9 | TRBD2 | CASSVEWSGRSSGANVLTF | TGTGCCAGCAGCGTAGAATGGAGCGGGAGGAGCTCTGGGGCCAACGTCCTGACTTTC
TRBJ2-7 | - | TRBV6-6 | - | CASSYGYSYEQYF | TGTGCCAGCAGTTACGGATACTCCTACGAGCAGTACTTC
TRBJ2-3 | - | TRBV7-8 | TRBD2 | CASSLKLAGNTDTQYF | TGTGCCAGCAGCTTAAAGCTAGCGGGGAACACAGATACGCAGTATTTT
TRBJ2-7 | - | TRBV30 | TRBD2 | CAGGRTSGLYEQYF | TGTGCGGGGGGGAGGACTAGCGGCCTCTACGAGCAGTACTTC
TRBJ1-2 | - | TRBV12-2 | - | CASRLSPSSGWNYGYTF | TGTGCAAGTCGCTTATCCCCGAGCTCGGGGTGGAACTATGGCTACACCTTC
TRBJ2-7 | - | TRBV13 | TRBD1 | CASSLDSDRQGRYF | TGTGCCAGCAGCTTAGATTCAGACCGACAGGGCCGGTACTTC
TRBJ1-2 | - | TRBV10-3 | - | CAISEPSMDPRGYTF | TGTGCCATCAGTGAGCCATCTATGGACCCGAGGGGCTACACCTTC
TRBJ2-1 | - | TRBV7-2 | - | CASSLRLVGSYNEQFF | TGTGCCAGCAGCTTAAGATTGGTGGGTTCCTACAATGAGCAGTTCTTC
TRBJ1-5 | - | TRBV6-1 | TRBD1 | CASSELRGQGLLYSNQPQHF | TGTGCCAGCAGTGAACTACGAGGACAGGGACTACTTTATAGCAATCAGCCCCAGCATTTT
TRBJ2-5 | - | TRBV7-9 | TRBD1 | CASSNLVAGGGETQYF | TGTGCCAGCAGCAACTTAGTAGCAGGGGGCGGCGAGACCCAGTACTTC
TRBJ1-6 | - | TRBV7-9 | - | CASSFAPDGNSPLHF | TGTGCCAGCAGCTTCGCTCCGGACGGAAATTCACCCCTCCACTTT